Below, 29 T cell receptor beta chains from the same sample are listed, as sequenced in a study of shared T cell receptors in the human thymus. The data were produced by immunoSEQ multiplex PCR, yet TCRdb's version contains in-frame clones alone and is incomplete. The repertoire holds 650,000 to 950,000 clones, 70% to 90% seen once, with roughly 0.01% in the top ten. These records were also assigned to another study, of human thymus T cells.

Sequencing was done on a sample of thymocytes. The receptors shown here come from a girl younger than two with a congenital heart defect.

The genes are TRBV25-1 and TRBJ2-1; 13 positions agree with TRBD2. Per germline, CDR1 MGHDK and CDR2 SYGVNS. CDR3 size: 18 residues. The trim removed 4 bases at V and 9 bases at J, leaving 15 bases unmatched. The CDR3 DNA is TGTGCCAGCAGTGCAAATCCGGGACTAGCGGGGCCCTTAAGTGAGCAGTTCTTC. Protein: CASSANPGLAGPLSEQFF.

The rearrangement joins TRBV30 to TRBJ2-3; TRBD2 agrees at 9 bases. CDR3 size: 15 residues. J lost 5 bases, V lost 3 bases, and 9 bases had no gene match. The germline CDR1 and CDR2 sequences are GTSNPN and SVGIG (reference sequence). In nucleotides, the CDR3 is TGTGCCTGGAGCTCGCGGGGGGGCCGACAAGATACGCAGTATTTT. Translated: CAWSSRGGRQDTQYF.

Comment on this clone: Within the sample, other DNA sequences also encode this same CDR3. The chain employs TRBV4-1 and TRBJ2-7, with TRBD2 as a possible D gene (5 bases). Looked up from germline, CDR1 is MGHRA and CDR2 is YSYEKL. This CDR3 has 16 residues. Trimming shortened V by 3 bases and J by 2 bases, and 17 bases separated the two germline ends. CDR3 sequence reads: CASSQDSGGGPYEQYF. The CDR3 nucleotides are TGCGCCAGCAGCCAGGATTCGGGTGGCGGGCCCTACGAGCAGTACTTC.

J is TRBJ2-3 and V is TRBV10-3; D may be TRBD1 (5 bases). V lost 7 bases and J lost 7, with 9 bases in between. The V gene's germline CDR1 is ENHRY and CDR2 SYGVKD. This CDR3 has 11 amino acids. CDR3 region: CAIKGPNTQYF. In nucleotides, the CDR3 is TGTGCCATCAAGGGGCCAAATACGCAGTATTTT.

This clone was detected once. The V and J genes are TRBV7-8 and TRBJ1-1, with a possible D match to TRBD1 (5 bases). The germline V gene encodes CDR1 SGHVS and CDR2 FQNEAQ. The CDR3 has 15 residues. Trimming left V 1 base short and J 0 bases short, with 9 bases between. The DNA of the CDR3 is TGTGCCAGCAGCTTAGGTCCCAGGGTGAACACTGAAGCTTTCTTT. It is translated as CASSLGPRVNTEAFF.

Only one count was recorded for this clone. The chain employs TRBV27 and TRBJ1-1, with D maybe TRBD1 (6 bases). This CDR3 comprises 14 residues. Germline CDR1 and CDR2: MNHEY and SMNVEV (reference sequence). Trimming removed 5 bases from V and 3 bases from J, with 13 bases in between. The CDR3 reads CASSLTGKDTEAFF. The DNA of the CDR3 is TGTGCCAGCAGTCTTACAGGGAAGGACACTGAAGCTTTCTTT.

This clone was found once. The chain links TRBV15 to TRBJ1-1, with 7 positions matching TRBD1. Losses at the gene ends were 8 bases for V and 6 bases for J; bases not matched to a gene: 9. CDR1 and CDR2 (germline): LNHNV, YYDKDF (reference sequence). This CDR3 contains 13 residues. In DNA form, the CDR3 reads TGTGCCACCTGTACAGGGGTCGCCCCTGAAGCTTTCTTT. Its protein product is CATCTGVAPEAFF.

Points on this clone: Its ends do not fully match the called genes, so a read error is possible. The rearrangement joins TRBV20-1 to TRBJ1-2; D possibly corresponds to TRBD1 (6 bases). The CDR3 runs to 10 residues. CDR1 and CDR2 from the germline V gene are DFQATT and SNEGSKA (reference sequence). CDR3 loop: CSARLDSGDF. The CDR3, as DNA: TGCAGTGCTAGACTGGACAGCGGAGACTTC.

CDR3 nucleotides: TGTGCCAGCAGCGTAGAAAGCGCCACTGAAGCTTTCTTT. This encodes CASSVESATEAFF. The gene calls are TRBV9 and TRBJ1-1, with no clear D. Per germline, CDR1 SGDLS and CDR2 YYNGEE. With 0 bases removed from V and 4 bases from J, the gap between germline ends came to 7 bases. This CDR3 has 13 residues.

This rearrangement joins TRBV10-1 to TRBJ2-7; possibly TRBD2 for D (7 bases). The V end was cut by 6 bases, the J end by 4 bases, with 16 bases between. Germline V gives CDR1 WNHNN, CDR2 SYGVQD (reference sequence). The CDR3 is made up of 14 amino acids. The DNA for the CDR3 is TGCGCCAGCAGCGAGCGGGACAACAAATACGAGCAGTACTTC. It encodes CASSERDNKYEQYF.

The V gene is TRBV2, the J gene TRBJ1-1; 7 bases match TRBD1. The CDR3 has 12 amino acids. Trimming at V came to 8 bases and at J to 3 bases, leaving 3 bases not matched to a gene. Germline V gene lookup returns CDR1 SNHLY and CDR2 FYNNEI. In DNA, the CDR3 is TGTGCCAGCGAAGGACAGGACACTGAAGCTTTCTTT. Amino acid sequence: CASEGQDTEAFF. Supplemented by reference TRBV2 and TRBJ1-1, the full variable domain reads EPEVTQTPSHQVTQMGQEVILRCVPISNHLYFYWYRQILGQKVEFLVSFYNNEISEKSEIFDDQFSVERPDGSNFTLKIRSTKLEDSAMYFCASEGQDTEAFFGQGTRLTVV.

This chain uses TRBV6-5 with TRBJ2-1; 13 bases align to TRBD2. The CDR3 length is 15 residues. Germline V CDR1 and CDR2: MNHEY, SVGAGI. V trimming: 8 bases; J trimming: 7 bases; junction bases outside the gene matches: 8. As DNA, the CDR3 is TGTGCCAGCGCGATGACTAGCGGGGGGTCTAATGAGCAGTTCTTC. Encoded protein: CASAMTSGGSNEQFF.

The chain has TRBV7-2 and TRBJ2-1; weak D call: TRBD1 (5 bases). The CDR3 spans 12 residues. V lost 1 base, J lost 10 bases, and 8 bases lay in between. Germline loops: CDR1 SGHTA, CDR2 FQGNSA. The CDR3 loop is CASSLEGVEQFF. In DNA form, the CDR3 reads TGTGCCAGCAGCTTAGAAGGGGTCGAGCAGTTCTTC.

The J gene is TRBJ2-3, the V gene TRBV27; TRBD1 matches at 7 bases. Trimming cost V 6 bases and J 0 bases; bases outside gene matches: 9. Germline CDR1 MNHEY, CDR2 SMNVEV (reference sequence). CDR3 size: 16 residues. DNA of the CDR3: TGTGCCAGCAGCCCTACCCCGGGACAGAGCACAGATACGCAGTATTTT. Amino acids: CASSPTPGQSTDTQYF.

The chain recombines TRBV19 with TRBJ2-2, with D perhaps TRBD2 (7 bases). Germline-derived CDR1 and CDR2 are LNHDA and SQIVND (reference sequence). The CDR3 is made up of 17 amino acids. Between the trimmed V and J ends, which lost 4 bases and 1 base, there was a span of 16 bases. The CDR3 spells CASSTGAGGGNTGELFF. The DNA of the CDR3 is TGTGCCAGTAGTACAGGGGCGGGCGGGGGGAACACCGGGGAGCTGTTTTTT.

This rearrangement joins TRBV5-1 to TRBJ2-5; 11 bases agree with TRBD2. V shed 0 bases, J shed 2 bases, and the junction held 12 bases outside the gene matches. Germline V lookup: CDR1 SGHRS, CDR2 YFSETQ. The CDR3 contains 19 residues. The CDR3 bases are TGCGCCAGCAGCTTGGATACGTCTAGCGGGGGGCCGCTTCAAGAGACCCAGTACTTC. Translation: CASSLDTSSGGPLQETQYF. The variable domain in full, with the rest retrieved from reference TRBV5-1 and TRBJ2-5, is KAGVTQTPRYLIKTRGQQVTLSCSPISGHRSVSWYQQTPGQGLQFLFEYFSETQRNKGNFPGRFSGRQFSNSRSEMNVSTLELGDSALYLCASSLDTSSGGPLQETQYFGPGTRLLVL.

This clone showed up just a few times. The chain joins TRBV6-6 to TRBJ1-6; 7 bases fit TRBD1. CDR3 length equals 15 residues. Trimming took 5 bases from V and 8 from J; bases not matched to a gene: 9. Germline V gene sequence: CDR1 MNHNY, CDR2 SVGAGI (reference sequence). The CDR3 bases are TGTGCCAGCAGTAACCTTCGGGACAGCTATTCACCCCTCCACTTT. As protein: CASSNLRDSYSPLHF.

This clone was seen a single time. The chain combines TRBV4-1 with TRBJ2-1; TRBD1 might be the D (5 bases). Trimming pared 0 bases from V and 15 bases from J, leaving 27 bases between. Germline V gene lookup returns CDR1 MGHRA and CDR2 YSYEKL. The CDR3 contains 17 residues. The CDR3 is CASSQDKEGRRPRQRFF. Written as DNA, the CDR3 is TGCGCCAGCAGCCAAGATAAAGAAGGGCGTAGACCACGACAGCGGTTCTTC.

The V call is TRBV9, the J call TRBJ1-2, with 7 positions matching TRBD1. The V segment lost 2 bases and the J segment 3 bases; nucleotides outside the gene matches: 4. This CDR3 spans 14 amino acids. Germline V gene sequence: CDR1 SGDLS, CDR2 YYNGEE. The CDR3 nucleotides are TGTGCCAGCAGCGTGAGTGGGACAGACTATGGCTACACCTTC. Its protein is CASSVSGTDYGYTF.

The chain carries TRBV5-1 and TRBJ1-4; D perhaps matches TRBD1 (6 bases). The CDR3 consists of 19 residues. V was cut by 4 bases and J by 0 bases, with 22 bases left in between. Germline CDR1 and CDR2: SGHRS and YFSETQ. The CDR3: CASSLTVTGPYSTNEKLFF. The CDR3 DNA follows: TGCGCCAGCAGCCTGACGGTAACAGGGCCGTATTCAACTAATGAAAAACTGTTTTTT.

This clone was picked up one time. The chain employs TRBV19 and TRBJ1-1, with unresolved D. The CDR3 totals 12 residues. V was pared by 8 bases and J by 3 bases, with 10 bases between. Germline loops: CDR1 LNHDA, CDR2 SQIVND (reference sequence). The DNA of the CDR3 is TGTGCCAGTTTTGAGGGTGACACTGAAGCTTTCTTT. Translating gives CASFEGDTEAFF.

The V gene is TRBV6-1, the J gene TRBJ1-1; 7 bases match TRBD1. V shed 8 bases, J shed 3 bases, and the junction held 12 bases outside the gene matches. Germline CDR1 MNHNS, CDR2 SASEGT. The CDR3 extends over 15 amino acids. The CDR3 bases are TGTGCCAGCCCGGGACCGCACAGGGGTGACACTGAAGCTTTCTTT. Its translation: CASPGPHRGDTEAFF.

V gene TRBV7-6 combines with J gene TRBJ1-5, with D perhaps TRBD1 (5 bases). This CDR3 contains 19 residues. Germline-derived CDR1 and CDR2 are SGHVS and FNYEAQ. V dropped 1 base and J dropped 0 bases, with 19 bases sitting between them. CDR3 sequence: CASSLEQDRKRNSNQPQHF. The DNA for the CDR3 is TGTGCCAGCAGCTTAGAACAAGACAGAAAAAGGAATAGCAATCAGCCCCAGCATTTT.

This sequence joins TRBV7-2 and TRBJ2-3; 8 nucleotides line up with TRBD2. Germline V lookup: CDR1 SGHTA, CDR2 FQGNSA. V lost 1 base and J lost 1; bases outside the gene matches: 1. This CDR3 region has 15 residues. For the CDR3, the DNA is TGTGCCAGCAGCTTAGGTAGCGGGGGCACAGATACGCAGTATTTT. Translating gives CASSLGSGGTDTQYF.

This chain links TRBV6-4 with TRBJ1-1; D not resolved. This CDR3 is 13 amino acids long. CDR1 is MRHNA, CDR2 SNTAGT, per germline. Trimming took 5 bases from V and 1 from J, leaving 8 bases between them. The CDR3 DNA sequence: TGTGCCAGCAGTAGAACAGAGAACACTGAAGCTTTCTTT. Encoded protein: CASSRTENTEAFF.

The V and J genes are TRBV5-6 and TRBJ1-4; TRBD1 is a possible D gene (6 bases). From germline, CDR1 is SGHDT and CDR2 YYEEEE. V was trimmed by 7 bases and J by 6 bases, leaving 16 bases between them. This CDR3 has 14 amino acids. CDR3 in amino acids: CASGMTGWDEKLFF. The CDR3 DNA reads as TGTGCCAGCGGCATGACAGGCTGGGATGAAAAACTGTTTTTT.

The chain couples TRBV4-3 to TRBJ2-1, with D possibly being TRBD1 (6 bases). CDR1 is LGHNA and CDR2 is YSLEER in the germline V gene. Trimming shortened V by 6 bases and J by 4 bases, and 13 bases separated the two germline ends. The CDR3 is made up of 14 amino acids. DNA of the CDR3: TGCGCCAGCAGGCCGGACAGAGCGTACAATGAGCAGTTCTTC. It translates to CASRPDRAYNEQFF.

V and J are TRBV27 and TRBJ1-4; 7 bases fit TRBD1. Losses at the gene ends were 8 bases for V and 4 bases for J; bases not matched to a gene: 7. Germline assignment: CDR1 MNHEY and CDR2 SMNVEV (reference sequence). The CDR3 has 14 amino acids. The CDR3, as DNA: TGTGCCAGCTCCATGACAGGGAGTAATGAAAAACTGTTTTTT. Protein product: CASSMTGSNEKLFF.

The chain recombines TRBV9 with TRBJ1-2; 8 bases match TRBD1. This CDR3 contains 20 residues. The V gene's germline CDR1 is SGDLS and CDR2 YYNGEE. With V trimmed by 3 bases and J by 5 bases, 24 bases remained unmatched. The CDR3 nucleotides are TGTGCCAGCAGCGCCCAACCTCCCCCGGGACAGGACCCTTTATGGTATGGCTACACCTTC. This translates into CASSAQPPPGQDPLWYGYTF.